This TCR beta chain was identified in a study of blood T cell repertoires in COVID-19. On the study more broadly: PBMCs, B-cell-depleted T cells, or T cells provided the cDNA or gDNA that made up the material.

Original methodology: Amplification of reference gene primers was used by the study to estimate nucleated cell counts. Clones were read by immunoSEQ multiplex PCR, and TCRdb kept only the in-frame ones, dropping some. D and trimming come from the DNA, and the V and J calls and clone size come from that table. The repertoire consists of about 160,000 clones, with around 84% occurring once and the leading ten covering 2.5% to 4%. CDR1 is MNHEY, CDR2 SVGAGI, per germline. The CDR3 spans 14 residues. V shed 6 bases and J 5 bases; nucleotides not matched to a gene: 8. Sequencing was performed on peripheral blood. The rearrangement links TRBV6-5 to TRBJ2-5, with 8 bases lining up with TRBD1. This receptor was taken from a human donor with acute or convalescent COVID-19. The donor label of this sample is uncertain. The DNA of the CDR3 is TGTGCCAGCAGACCCCAGGGGGCTCCGGAGACCCAGTACTTC. Residues: CASRPQGAPETQYF.